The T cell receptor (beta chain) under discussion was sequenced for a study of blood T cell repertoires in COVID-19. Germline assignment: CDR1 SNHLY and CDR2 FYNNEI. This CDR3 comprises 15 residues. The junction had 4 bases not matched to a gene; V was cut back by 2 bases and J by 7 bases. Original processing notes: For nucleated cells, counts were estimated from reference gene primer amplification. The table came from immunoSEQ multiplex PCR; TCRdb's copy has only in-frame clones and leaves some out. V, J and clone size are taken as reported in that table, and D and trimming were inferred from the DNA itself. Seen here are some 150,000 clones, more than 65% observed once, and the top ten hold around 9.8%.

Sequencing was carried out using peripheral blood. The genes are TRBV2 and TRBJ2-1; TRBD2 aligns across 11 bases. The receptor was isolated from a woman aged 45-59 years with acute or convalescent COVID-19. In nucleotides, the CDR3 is TGTGCCAGCAGTGAATCCGCTAGCGGGAGGAATGAGCAGTTCTTC. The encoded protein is CASSESASGRNEQFF.